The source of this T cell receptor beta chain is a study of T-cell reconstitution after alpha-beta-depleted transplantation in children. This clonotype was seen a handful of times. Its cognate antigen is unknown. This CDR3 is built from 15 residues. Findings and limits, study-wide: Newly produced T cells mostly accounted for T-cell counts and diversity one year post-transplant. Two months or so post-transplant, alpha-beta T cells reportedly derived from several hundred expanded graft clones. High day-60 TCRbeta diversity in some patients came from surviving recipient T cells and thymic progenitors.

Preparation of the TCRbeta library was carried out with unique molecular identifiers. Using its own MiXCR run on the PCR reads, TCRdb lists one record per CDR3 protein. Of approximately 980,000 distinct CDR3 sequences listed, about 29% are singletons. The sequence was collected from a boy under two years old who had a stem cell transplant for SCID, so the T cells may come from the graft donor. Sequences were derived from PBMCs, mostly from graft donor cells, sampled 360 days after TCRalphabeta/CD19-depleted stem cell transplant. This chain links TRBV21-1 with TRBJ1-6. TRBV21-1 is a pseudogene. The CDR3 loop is CASSKSGPDDSPLHF. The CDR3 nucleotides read TGTGCCAGCAGCAAATCGGGACCCGACGATTCACCCCTCCACTTT.